The rows below give T cell receptor beta chains drawn from one sample of a study of monozygotic twins with inflammatory bowel disease. TCRdb reprocessed the 5' RACE reads and stores each CDR3 protein as one record, lacking DNA. This sample carries roughly 300,000 distinct CDR3 sequences, with 5.6% going to the ten biggest clones. Source material: blood. The receptors here all came from a human donor with ulcerative colitis or Crohn's disease, or a healthy co-twin of an affected twin (not recorded which). Each CDR3 is given with its conserved first and last residue.

V	J	CDR3
TRBV14	TRBJ2-3	CASSHLSGKSTDTQYF
TRBV7-2	TRBJ2-1	CASSVIWGNEQFF
TRBV18	TRBJ1-3	CASSPSWGSGNTIYF
TRBV28	TRBJ2-3	CASSFVFRTDTQYF
TRBV18	TRBJ2-7	CASSGGAELREQYF
TRBV20-1	TRBJ2-3	CSAERAGATDTQYF
TRBV6-1	TRBJ2-7	CATKYPYGPSYEQYF
TRBV5-4	TRBJ1-6	CASSLQGGSPLHF
TRBV24-1	TRBJ2-1	CATSVGGDPYNEQFF
TRBV2	TRBJ2-7	CASSLEGHEQYF
TRBV5-1	TRBJ2-4	CASSLGRVAKNIQYF
TRBV12-3/TRBV12-4	TRBJ1-2	CASSLALSNGYTF
TRBV6-1	TRBJ2-1	CASSSTRGQSYNEQFF
TRBV24-1	TRBJ1-4	CATSDPLATNEKLFF
TRBV7-8	TRBJ1-1	CASSFLQGVGTEAFF
TRBV3-1	TRBJ1-2	CASSQRQGNNYGYTF
TRBV20-1	TRBJ1-5	CSATTSGQPQHF
TRBV20-1	TRBJ2-4	CSAQPGQVDKNIQYF
TRBV6-2/TRBV6-3	TRBJ2-7	CASSDSWDYEQYF
TRBV3-1	TRBJ2-5	CASSQGYQGASLGGETQYF
TRBV20-1	TRBJ2-1	CSARKASGAYNEQFF
TRBV12-3/TRBV12-4	TRBJ2-5	CASTLFGQETQYF
TRBV19	TRBJ2-3	CASSPRTGGRNTQYF
TRBV28	TRBJ2-7	CASSLPTGSYEQYF
TRBV6-5	TRBJ1-3	CASSYLLQGASGNTIYF
TRBV28	TRBJ1-5	CASSLSGLLQPQHF
TRBV6-5	TRBJ2-7	CASSYSVTTGLMEQYF
TRBV9	TRBJ1-5	CASSVGTSNQPQHF
TRBV27	TRBJ1-5	CASSLSARGGPQHF
TRBV12-3/TRBV12-4	TRBJ2-5	CASSLGRGRLKETQYF
TRBV19	TRBJ2-5	CASTDPGSGAQETQYF
TRBV27	TRBJ2-7	CASSRKSSSYEQYF